The clone carrying this T cell receptor (beta chain) was detected many times. RNA transcripts provided the template for amplifying TCR beta CDR3 regions. The first-round RT-PCR employed HTBI primers together with the Qiagen OneStep RT-PCR kit. A multiplex PCR was then performed as the second round. TCRdb reprocessed the multiplex PCR reads with MiXCR, giving one entry per CDR3 protein. The table lists 660,000 or so distinct CDR3 sequences, over 40% of them singletons. The CDR3 spans 12 residues. V dropped 5 bases and J dropped 2 bases, with 6 bases sitting between them. The data were obtained in a study of Graves' ophthalmopathy and Graves' hyperthyroidism. Certain patients were not enrolled. These were patients with other autoimmune diseases, uncontrolled infections, pregnancy or lactation. Reliance was placed on clinical symptoms, serum thyroxine, TRAb, thyroid ultrasound and orbital computed tomography for diagnosis. PBMCs were density-gradient isolated from approximately 9.8 ml fresh blood.

The V call is TRBV12-3 or TRBV12-4, the J call TRBJ2-5; D ambiguous. The TCR sequence derives from an adult man with Graves' ophthalmopathy. The sample consisted of peripheral blood. This chain's CDR3 is CASSLTQETQYF. In DNA, the CDR3 is TGTGCCAGCAGTCTCACGCAAGAGACCCAGTACTTC.